The present TCR beta chain was sequenced within a study of blood T cells in healthy people across ages. Together with a sample-barcoded 5' primer, a J-beta primer mix was included in a second PCR lasting about 6 to 11 cycles. One entry per CDR3 protein, called by TCRdb with MiXCR from the 5' RACE reads. The table has approximately 1,000,000 distinct CDR3 sequences, more than 30% seen once. After removal of 5 bases from V and 6 bases from J, the junction contained 10 bases not matched to a gene. Germline V gene sequence: CDR1 SGHVS, CDR2 FNYEAQ. The CDR3 has 15 residues. The sequence derives from a man younger than 35 in good health. The sequencing sample was made of blood. The rearrangement links TRBV7-6 to TRBJ2-1; 7 bases agree with TRBD2. CDR3 amino acids: CASSPRTRGFNEQFF. CDR3 coding DNA: TGTGCCAGCAGCCCCCGGACTAGAGGGTTCAATGAGCAGTTCTTC.